This T cell receptor beta chain was retrieved from a study of early T cells in non-severe SARS-CoV-2 infection. About the research overall: Sequencing targeted bulk RNA from unsorted whole blood, leaving chains unpaired.

In TCRdb, the 5' RACE reads were re-called with MiXCR into one record per CDR3 protein. The data contain about 90,000 distinct CDR3 sequences, less than 15% of them singletons. Germline CDR1 is MNHEY and CDR2 is SVGAGI. The CDR3 loop spans 15 amino acids. The J segment lost 5 bases and the V segment lost 4 bases, leaving 7 bases of the junction unmatched. Sequencing was performed on whole blood, taken at baseline. The J gene is TRBJ2-7, the V gene TRBV6-5; 11 bases map to TRBD1. The source of this sequence is an adult who was a healthcare worker with PCR-confirmed SARS-CoV-2 infection or an uninfected control (not recorded which). The CDR3 DNA reads as TGTGCCAGCAGTTCCGGGACAGGGGGGGCGGACGAGCAGTACTTC. Translation: CASSSGTGGADEQYF.